This TCR beta chain comes out of a study of shared clonotypes between healthy human individuals. The overall study: The study enrolled two women and three men aged 18 to 49.

The CDR3 consists of 16 residues. The germline CDR1 and CDR2 sequences are SQVTM and ANQGSEA. With 4 bases clipped from V and 0 bases from J, the junction kept 5 bases outside the gene matches. Some clones are missing from TCRdb's copy, which holds only in-frame ones; the method was immunoSEQ multiplex PCR. The sample has hundreds of thousands of clones, about 85% seen once. The receptor was derived from a woman aged 40 to 55 in good health. Some clones in this sample may be carry-over from other donors' samples. J is TRBJ2-6 and V is TRBV29-1; the match to TRBD2 covers 8 bases. Sequenced sample: PBMCs. The CDR3 DNA reads TGCAGCGTTGGTCGCGCGGGGGGCTCTGGGGCCAACGTCCTGACTTTC. Amino acids: CSVGRAGGSGANVLTF. The full variable domain, with the rest looked up from reference TRBV29-1 and TRBJ2-6, is SAVISQKPSRDICQRGTSLTIQCQVDSQVTMMFWYRQQPGQSLTLIATANQGSEATYESGFVIDKFPISRPNLTFSTLTVSNMSPEDSSIYLCSVGRAGGSGANVLTFGAGSRLTVL.